Presented here are 10 T cell receptor beta chains from one specimen sequenced in a study of cytomegalovirus exposure and HLA in healthy donors. 13 Jbeta primers and 60 Vbeta primers were used for the PCR. Using immunoSEQ multiplex PCR, the repertoire was profiled, and TCRdb retains in-frame clones only, with some absent. The sample contains 59,000 or so clones, 85% of which appear only once. Source material: PBMCs. The receptors were sampled from a female donor in good health and CMV-seronegative.

This clone was observed a handful of times. A read error may produce the germline difference seen at one junction end. The chain combines TRBV7-2 with TRBJ2-2; D tentatively reads TRBD1 or TRBD2 (5 bases each). This CDR3 contains 13 residues. Per germline, CDR1 SGHTA and CDR2 FQGNSA. The CDR3 sequence: CASTLGAGGELFF. CDR3 nucleotide sequence: TGTGCCAGCACCTTAGGGGCGGGCGGGGAGCTGTTTTTT.

This chain joins TRBV6-6 and TRBJ1-4, with 8 bases matching TRBD1. Germline lookup yields CDR1 MNHNY and CDR2 SVGAGI (reference sequence). The V gene end was trimmed by 2 bases and the J gene end by 8 bases; junction bases not matched to a gene: 10. The CDR3 length is 16 residues. The CDR3 DNA reads TGTGCCAGCAGTTACGACAGGGGTGGGCGTGCCGAAAAACTGTTTTTT. Residues: CASSYDRGGRAEKLFF.

This sequence joins TRBV7-2 and TRBJ2-3; 10 bases are shared with TRBD2. Trimming at V came to 4 bases and at J to 1 base, leaving 2 bases not matched to a gene. This CDR3 comprises 15 residues. Germline V CDR1 and CDR2: SGHTA, FQGNSA. This chain's CDR3 is CASSWTSGGTDTQYF. The DNA for the CDR3 is TGTGCCAGCAGCTGGACTAGCGGTGGCACAGATACGCAGTATTTT.

The genes are TRBV2 and TRBJ1-2; 10 nucleotides match TRBD1. The CDR3 totals 17 residues. V gave up 7 bases and J gave up 3 bases; unmatched junction bases: 14. Germline loops: CDR1 SNHLY, CDR2 FYNNEI. CDR3 coding DNA: TGTGCCAGCACAGAATGGGGGACAGGGGCCTTTGACTATGGCTACACCTTC. Its translation: CASTEWGTGAFDYGYTF.

The gene calls are TRBV6-1 and TRBJ2-3, with 9 bases that match TRBD2. The V gene end was trimmed by 2 bases and the J gene end by 1 base; junction bases not matched to a gene: 1. CDR1 is MNHNS and CDR2 is SASEGT in the germline V gene. The CDR3 sequence is 15 residues long. The CDR3, as DNA: TGTGCCAGCAGTGAACAGCGGGGGGGCACAGATACGCAGTATTTT. Protein: CASSEQRGGTDTQYF.

This chain uses TRBV7-2 with TRBJ1-2, with 10 bases fitting TRBD1. The CDR3 is 15 residues long. V shed 1 base and J 8 bases; nucleotides not matched to a gene: 7. Germline V gives CDR1 SGHTA, CDR2 FQGNSA. The CDR3 region has the DNA TGTGCCAGCAGCTTAGGGGACAGGGGCTTCGGAGGCTACACCTTC. Its protein is CASSLGDRGFGGYTF. The whole variable domain, remainder taken from reference TRBV7-2 and TRBJ1-2, is GAGVSQSPSNKVTEKGKDVELRCDPISGHTALYWYRQSLGQGLEFLIYFQGNSAPDKSGLPSDRFSAERTGGSVSTLTIQRTQQEDSAVYLCASSLGDRGFGGYTFGSGTRLTVV.

The chain couples TRBV7-3 to TRBJ2-3, with D maybe TRBD2 (7 bases). From germline, CDR1 is SGHTA and CDR2 FQGTGA. CDR3 length equals 17 residues. V lost 5 bases to trimming and J lost 6 bases, with 24 bases between them. In nucleotides, the CDR3 is TGTGCCAGCAGCCCCCATCCCGGGGGGACACAAAAGGATACGCAGTATTTT. This translates into CASSPHPGGTQKDTQYF.

Written as DNA, the CDR3 is TGCGCCAGCAGCCAAACGGAACAGGGGGTAGGCTCACCCCTCCACTTT. As protein: CASSQTEQGVGSPLHF. The chain carries TRBV4-1 and TRBJ1-6, with 8 bases matching TRBD1. V lost 2 bases and J lost 10; bases outside the gene matches: 10. CDR3 length equals 16 residues. CDR1 is MGHRA and CDR2 is YSYEKL in the germline V gene.

This chain links TRBV19 with TRBJ2-7, with TRBD2 as a possible D gene (5 bases). The CDR3 is 19 amino acids. Trimming removed 0 bases at V and 1 base at J, with 22 bases between. In germline, CDR1 is LNHDA, CDR2 SQIVND (reference sequence). The CDR3: CASSIEHLQPQRRSYEQYF. CDR3 DNA: TGTGCCAGTAGTATAGAACACCTCCAACCCCAGCGGCGTTCCTACGAGCAGTACTTC.

The chain joins TRBV18 to TRBJ2-7; the match to TRBD2 covers 11 bases. CDR3 length: 15 residues. Germline lookup yields CDR1 KGHSH and CDR2 LQKENI. The J segment lost 0 bases and the V segment lost 6 bases, leaving 4 bases of the junction unmatched. CDR3 loop: CASSPTSGSSYEQYF. DNA for the CDR3: TGTGCCAGCTCTCCCACTAGCGGGAGCTCCTACGAGCAGTACTTC.